This paragraph covers one T cell receptor (beta chain) sequence. Its matching antigen is unknown. This sample was included in a study of graft-versus-host responses after intestinal transplantation. Method: immunoSEQ multiplex PCR; TCRdb's copy keeps in-frame clones and lacks some. Here the sample spans 90,000 to 100,000 clones, 90% to 95% being singletons. Study-level points and caveats: GvH clones detected in recipient marrow included some appearing first in ileum or blood.

The germline CDR1 and CDR2 sequences are SEHNR and FQNEAQ (reference sequence). The CDR3 runs 14 residues. V was shortened by 4 bases and J by 5 bases, with 13 bases between the two germline ends. Material: unstimulated CD8+ T cells sorted from spleen or lymph node cells, obtained before intestinal transplant. This sequence joins TRBV7-9 and TRBJ2-3; D gene ambiguous. The TCR sequence derives from a human donor who received an intestinal transplant. The CDR3 region has the DNA TGTGCCAGCAGCTCCCGCCAGGTCGTAGATACGCAGTATTTT. It encodes CASSSRQVVDTQYF.